Below are 14 T cell receptor beta chains sequenced from a single sample in a study of CD8 T cells in Susac syndrome. It was with random hexamers that 0.5 to 1 ug RNA was reverse transcribed. TCRdb re-analysed the immunoSEQ multiplex PCR reads in MiXCR, keeping a single row per CDR3 protein. Among tens of thousands of distinct CDR3 sequences listed, about 91% were seen once. Sequencing used CD8+ T cells from PBMCs. The receptor set was obtained from a human donor with multiple sclerosis.

The gene calls are TRBV12-3 or TRBV12-4 and TRBJ1-5, with TRBD1 matching 8 bases. Germline trimming cut 1 base from V and 5 bases from J; bases unmatched to any gene: 10. The CDR3 sequence is 17 residues long. The chain's CDR3 is CASSLGPDREIDQPQHF. In nucleotides, the CDR3 is TGTGCCAGCAGTTTAGGTCCGGACAGGGAGATTGATCAGCCCCAGCATTTT.

V usage is TRBV6-5 and J usage is TRBJ1-3, with TRBD1 matching over 8 bases. Germline loops: CDR1 MNHEY, CDR2 SVGAGI. Trimming at V came to 6 bases and at J to 2 bases, leaving 6 bases not matched to a gene. This CDR3 has 15 residues. The CDR3 is CASSHGQGPGNTIYF. CDR3 DNA: TGTGCCAGCAGCCACGGACAGGGCCCTGGAAACACCATATATTTT.

This sequence joins TRBV11-2 and TRBJ2-1; D unresolved. CDR1 is SGHAT, CDR2 FQNNGV, per germline. Trimming pared 5 bases from V and 10 bases from J, leaving 12 bases between. This CDR3 spans 12 amino acids. This CDR3 reads CASSAPHIEQFF. The CDR3 nucleotides are TGTGCCAGCAGCGCTCCCCACATCGAGCAGTTCTTC. Using reference TRBV11-2 and TRBJ2-1 for the parts outside the CDR3, the full variable domain is EAGVAQSPRYKIIEKRQSVAFWCNPISGHATLYWYQQILGQGPKLLIQFQNNGVVDDSQLPKDRFSAERLKGVDSTLKIQPAKLEDSAVYLCASSAPHIEQFFGPGTRLTVL.

This sequence joins TRBV9 and TRBJ2-5; 7 bases are a match to TRBD2. Germline assignment: CDR1 SGDLS and CDR2 YYNGEE. This CDR3 has 15 residues. The ends lost 3 bases at V and 1 base at J; junction bases unmatched: 6. The DNA for the CDR3 is TGTGCCAGCAGCGCGATTAGCGGGCCCCAAGAGACCCAGTACTTC. Translated, it gives CASSAISGPQETQYF.

J is TRBJ1-4 and V is TRBV2; no definite D call. The CDR3 is 15 amino acids. V lost 3 bases to trimming and J lost 0 bases, with 8 bases between them. Germline CDR1 SNHLY, CDR2 FYNNEI. The CDR3 here is CASSEEDATNEKLFF. The CDR3 DNA reads TGTGCCAGCAGTGAGGAAGACGCAACTAATGAAAAACTGTTTTTT. Drawing the rest from reference TRBV2 and TRBJ1-4, the complete variable domain is EPEVTQTPSHQVTQMGQEVILRCVPISNHLYFYWYRQILGQKVEFLVSFYNNEISEKSEIFDDQFSVERPDGSNFTLKIRSTKLEDSAMYFCASSEEDATNEKLFFGSGTQLSVL.

The rearrangement links TRBV5-1 to TRBJ2-7, with 7 bases that match TRBD1. V gave up 0 bases and J gave up 1 base; unmatched junction bases: 1. CDR1 is SGHRS and CDR2 is YFSETQ in the germline V gene. The CDR3 runs 14 residues. The chain's CDR3 is CASSLGGQSYEQYF. In DNA, the CDR3 is TGCGCCAGCAGCTTGGGGGGACAGTCCTACGAGCAGTACTTC.

The J gene is TRBJ2-7, the V gene TRBV9; perhaps TRBD1 as D (6 bases). V was shortened by 4 bases and J by 1 base, with 15 bases between the two germline ends. Germline V lookup: CDR1 SGDLS, CDR2 YYNGEE. The CDR3 consists of 15 residues. DNA of the CDR3: TGTGCCAGCAGCCCGTGGGACACCGTGTCCTACGAGCAGTACTTC. Translated, it gives CASSPWDTVSYEQYF.

The V call is TRBV5-4, the J call TRBJ2-5; D is perhaps TRBD1 (6 bases). Germline CDR1 SGHNT, CDR2 YYREEE (reference sequence). The CDR3 has 17 amino acids. Deletions cut 6 bases from V and 3 bases from J, with 24 bases between. The CDR3 spells CASMKLHLNNREETQYF. The CDR3 DNA reads TGTGCCAGCATGAAGCTGCACCTCAACAACAGGGAAGAGACCCAGTACTTC.

The chain uses TRBV2 and TRBJ2-3; D is ambiguous. The CDR3 has 14 residues. In germline, CDR1 is SNHLY, CDR2 FYNNEI. The V end was cut by 6 bases, the J end by 1 base, with 11 bases between. CDR3 bases: TGTGCCAGCAGGGAATTATGGGGCACAGATACGCAGTATTTT. Protein sequence: CASRELWGTDTQYF.

The CDR3 protein is CASSFGSLMNTEAFF. CDR3 nucleotide sequence: TGTGCCAGCAGTTTTGGCAGCCTCATGAACACTGAAGCTTTCTTT. The chain recombines TRBV27 with TRBJ1-1, with D unresolved. V was pared by 3 bases and J by 0 bases, with 11 bases between. The CDR3 has 15 residues. Germline lookup yields CDR1 MNHEY and CDR2 SMNVEV (reference sequence).

The chain couples TRBV3-1 to TRBJ2-1; D gene uncertain. Trimming pared 2 bases from V and 10 bases from J, leaving 9 bases between. The CDR3 has 12 amino acids. Germline CDR1 reads LGHDT; CDR2 reads YNNKEL (reference sequence). CDR3 loop: CASSQLSAEQFF. In DNA form, the CDR3 reads TGTGCCAGCAGCCAACTAAGTGCCGAGCAGTTCTTC.

In this sample, this clonotype turned up once. The CDR3 protein is CASSQDRDIGRGRVDYGYTF. Here the CDR3 DNA reads TGTGCCAGCAGCCAAGATAGGGATATTGGCAGGGGGCGGGTCGACTATGGCTACACCTTC. This rearrangement joins TRBV3-1 to TRBJ1-2, with 8 bases identical to TRBD1. The length of the CDR3 is 20 residues. Germline-derived CDR1 and CDR2 are LGHDT and YNNKEL (reference sequence). After removal of 0 bases from V and 3 bases from J, the junction contained 18 bases not matched to a gene. Together with reference TRBV3-1 and TRBJ1-2, the CDR3 gives the full variable domain: DTAVSQTPKYLVTQMGNDKSIKCEQNLGHDTMYWYKQDSKKFLKIMFSYNNKELIINETVPNRFSPKSPDKAHLNLHINSLELGDSAVYFCASSQDRDIGRGRVDYGYTFGSGTRLTVV.

The V gene is TRBV13, the J gene TRBJ1-2; 7 bases align to TRBD1. The J segment lost 7 bases and the V segment lost 3 bases, leaving 2 bases of the junction unmatched. The length of the CDR3 is 12 residues. Germline CDR1 and CDR2: PRHDT and FYEKMQ (reference sequence). In DNA form, the CDR3 reads TGTGCCAGCAGCTTCGGGACAGTTGGCTACACCTTC. This codes for CASSFGTVGYTF.

The chain is built from TRBV11-3 and TRBJ2-6; 7 nucleotides line up with TRBD1. The germline V gene encodes CDR1 SGHNT and CDR2 YENEEA. J lost 1 base, V lost 1 base, and 7 bases had no gene match. This CDR3 spans 18 amino acids. CDR3 amino acids: CASSLGVGGLSGANVLTF. Written as DNA, the CDR3 is TGTGCCAGCAGCTTAGGGGTAGGGGGCTTGTCTGGGGCCAACGTCCTGACTTTC.